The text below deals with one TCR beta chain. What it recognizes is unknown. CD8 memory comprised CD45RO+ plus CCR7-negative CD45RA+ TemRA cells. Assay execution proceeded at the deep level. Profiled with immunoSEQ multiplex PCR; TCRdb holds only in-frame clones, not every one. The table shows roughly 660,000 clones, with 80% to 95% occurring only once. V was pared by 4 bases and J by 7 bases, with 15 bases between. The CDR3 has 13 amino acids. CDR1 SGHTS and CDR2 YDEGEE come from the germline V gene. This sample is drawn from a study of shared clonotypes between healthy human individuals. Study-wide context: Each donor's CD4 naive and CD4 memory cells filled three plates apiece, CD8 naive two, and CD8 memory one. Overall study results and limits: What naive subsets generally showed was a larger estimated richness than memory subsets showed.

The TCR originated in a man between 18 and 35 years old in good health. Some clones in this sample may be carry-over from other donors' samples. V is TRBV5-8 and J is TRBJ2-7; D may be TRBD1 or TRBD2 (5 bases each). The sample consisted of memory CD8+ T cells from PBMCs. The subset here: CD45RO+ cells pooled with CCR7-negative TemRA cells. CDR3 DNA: TGTGCCAGCAGCCTAGTCCCGGGACGGGAGCAGTACTTC. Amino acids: CASSLVPGREQYF.